These 11 T cell receptor beta chains originate from one sample sequenced in a study of T-cell reconstitution after alpha-beta-depleted transplantation in children. Unique molecular identifiers were incorporated into the prepared TCRbeta library. Each CDR3 protein is one row after TCRdb ran MiXCR on the PCR reads. This table has 800,000 to 1,000,000 distinct CDR3 sequences, around 30% appearing once. The input for sequencing was PBMCs, mostly from graft donor cells, taken 360 days after TCRalphabeta/CD19-depleted stem cell transplant. The receptors were sampled from a boy under three years old who had a stem cell transplant for SCID, so the T cells may come from the graft donor.

The genes are TRBV20-1 and TRBJ1-6; 8 nucleotides line up with TRBD1. V lost 0 bases and J lost 17; bases outside the gene matches: 15. The germline V gene has CDR1 DFQATT and CDR2 SNEGSKA (reference sequence). The CDR3 totals 15 residues. CDR3 sequence reads: CSARDSQGAEVRVHF. In DNA, the CDR3 is TGCAGTGCTAGAGATTCCCAGGGGGCTGAGGTGAGAGTCCACTTT.

V and J are TRBV12-3 or TRBV12-4 and TRBJ1-5; D may be TRBD1 (5 bases). With 6 bases removed from V and 5 bases from J, the gap between germline ends came to 20 bases. CDR3 size: 16 residues. DNA for the CDR3: TGTGCCAGCAGCTCCGGGACGGGAAGTTTCTATCAGCCCCAGCATTTT. It is translated as CASSSGTGSFYQPQHF.

The chain employs TRBV9 and TRBJ2-5; 7 nucleotides line up with TRBD1. From germline, CDR1 is SGDLS and CDR2 YYNGEE. After removal of 0 bases from V and 5 bases from J, the junction contained 7 bases not matched to a gene. The CDR3 runs 15 residues. CDR3 DNA: TGTGCCAGCAGCGTAGAGGGGCAGGGGGTGGAGACCCAGTACTTC. Translation gives CASSVEGQGVETQYF.

The chain employs TRBV12-3 or TRBV12-4 and TRBJ2-6, with unresolved D. V was trimmed by 6 bases and J by 13 bases, leaving 13 bases between them. The CDR3 has 12 residues. CDR3 nucleotides: TGTGCCAGCAGGCTTCCCTCCCTGGTCCTGACTTTC. This codes for CASRLPSLVLTF.

This clonotype was seen only a few times. The DNA for the CDR3 is TGTGCCAGCTCCACCGGGACAGGCAAAGCCTTCACTGAAGCTTTCTTT. Protein product: CASSTGTGKAFTEAFF. The chain combines TRBV27 with TRBJ1-1; 8 positions match TRBD1. J gave up 4 bases and V 8 bases, and 15 bases lay outside the gene matches. The germline gives CDR1 MNHEY, CDR2 SMNVEV (reference sequence). CDR3 length: 16 residues.

CDR3: CASSLDYPQETQYF. DNA of the CDR3: TGTGCCAGCAGTCTAGACTACCCCCAAGAGACCCAGTACTTC. The rearrangement links TRBV12-3 or TRBV12-4 to TRBJ2-5; D is perhaps TRBD2 (5 bases). The CDR3 sequence is 14 residues long. Deletions cut 5 bases from V and 1 base from J, with 11 bases between.

This clonotype was picked up one time. The chain combines TRBV28 with TRBJ2-4; 9 bases fit TRBD1. The CDR3 is made up of 16 amino acids. After removal of 3 bases from V and 5 bases from J, the junction contained 8 bases not matched to a gene. CDR1 is MDHEN and CDR2 is SYDVKM in the germline V gene. The DNA of the CDR3 is TGTGCCAGCAGTTTTGGCGGGACAGGGTGGCAAAACATTCAGTACTTC. It encodes CASSFGGTGWQNIQYF.

The gene calls are TRBV12-3 or TRBV12-4 and TRBJ2-1, with 11 positions matching TRBD2. V dropped 5 bases and J dropped 6; count of bases not matched to a gene: 6. The CDR3 has 15 residues. In nucleotides, the CDR3 is TGTGCCAGCAGTCAGACTAGCGGGGCCCCCAATGAGCAGTTCTTC. Translated: CASSQTSGAPNEQFF.

V gene TRBV2 combines with J gene TRBJ2-3, with no clear D. Trimming cost V 11 bases and J 4 bases, with 13 bases left between them. The CDR3 length is 12 residues. Germline loops: CDR1 SNHLY, CDR2 FYNNEI. DNA of the CDR3: TGTGCCCACTTCGCCCGGGCAGATACGCAGTATTTT. Translation gives CAHFARADTQYF.

This sequence joins TRBV7-2 and TRBJ2-1; no clear D. From germline, CDR1 is SGHTA and CDR2 FQGNSA. There are 17 residues in the CDR3. V was pared by 2 bases and J by 4 bases, with 18 bases between. CDR3 nucleotides: TGTGCCAGCAGCTTATCGGGCAGCCAAATATCGTACAATGAGCAGTTCTTC. Protein sequence: CASSLSGSQISYNEQFF. Filled out from reference TRBV7-2 and TRBJ2-1, the complete variable domain reads GAGVSQSPSNKVTEKGKDVELRCDPISGHTALYWYRQSLGQGLEFLIYFQGNSAPDKSGLPSDRFSAERTGGSVSTLTIQRTQQEDSAVYLCASSLSGSQISYNEQFFGPGTRLTVL.

This sequence joins TRBV4-1 and TRBJ1-5, with unresolved D. V lost 1 base and J lost 4, with 5 bases in between. This CDR3 is built from 13 residues. CDR1 and CDR2 from the germline V gene are MGHRA and YSYEKL. The CDR3 here is CASSQGINQPQHF. The CDR3 DNA follows: TGCGCCAGCAGCCAAGGGATTAATCAGCCCCAGCATTTT.